Listed here is a single T cell receptor beta chain. Its antigen is unknown. The sample holds other DNA sequences that translate to the same CDR3. The CDR3 has 13 amino acids. Per the germline V gene, CDR1 is SGHNT and CDR2 is YYREEE (reference sequence). The ends were cut back, 0 bases at V and 5 bases at J, with 8 bases in the middle. Some clones are missing from TCRdb's copy, which holds only in-frame ones; the method was immunoSEQ multiplex PCR. Here the sample spans 2 million to 3 million clones, 93% being singletons. This specimen comes from a study of shared clonotypes between healthy human individuals. Study-level points and caveats: Sequencing depth was predicted to influence how clonotypes are shared among donors.

This TCR derives from a man aged 18 to 29 in good health. Some clones in this sample may be carry-over from other donors' samples. Sequenced sample: naive CD4+ T cells from PBMCs. Subset defined: CD45RA+ positively selected. The rearrangement joins TRBV5-4 to TRBJ2-5; D ambiguous. For the CDR3, the DNA is TGTGCCAGCAGCTTGGGAGTAGTGGAGACCCAGTACTTC. It codes for CASSLGVVETQYF.